This T cell receptor (beta chain) was documented in a study of cytomegalovirus exposure and HLA in healthy donors (dated by TCRdb to the late 2010s). Broadly, across the study: In an earlier analysis of 587 of the donors, 276 Gb of sequence data and approximately 120 million unique TCR beta sequences from 150 million to 200 million T cells were reported. Roughly 300 gigabases of sequencing data and approximately 85 million unique TCR sequences were included in an early release covering 500 to 750 HLA-typed donors. Of the roughly 400 genotyped donors, around 81% fell in the genetic ancestry cluster associated with self-reported Caucasian donors. The aim of the study was to test whether cataloging public T cell receptors could identify signatures of past pathogen exposure. Using immunosequencing, the study profiled T cell repertoires from approximately 700 subjects and related those repertoires to cytomegalovirus serostatus. Besides the first cohort of more than 650 subjects, a separate validation cohort made up of around 120 different subjects was used. To predict cytomegalovirus infection status, the study combined high-throughput TCR immunosequencing, statistical association of individual TCRs with disease status, and machine learning. In a later analysis, previously published TCR beta repertoires from about 670 donors were re-analyzed and high-resolution HLA genotyping was added so that TCR occurrence patterns could be studied. The later analysis used no new phenotypic data to find candidate immune exposures, relying instead on TCR beta sequences and their occurrence across donors. In an earlier analysis of 587 of the donors, high-throughput TCR beta sequencing was used to judge whether each TCR beta V gene segment behaved as functional or pseudogenic. Alongside the repertoire data, information on donor age, sex, ethnicity and CMV serostatus was compiled. A later genetic analysis used genome-wide SNP genotypes for 398 of the 666 donors, treating that subset as a discovery cohort. Every discovery cohort repertoire had been produced on one sequencing platform. Class I and class II HLA loci were covered by the typing at four-digit resolution. Typing coverage differed by locus: A, B, C, DRB1 and DQB1 were typed in about 620-640 donors, DQA1 in 500 to 550, DPA1 in 600 to 610, and DPB1 in roughly 470. Roughly 5 DR-DQ haplotypes were handled as single units for association and clustering, since linkage in the cohort was strong. Across approximately 420 genotyped donors of the cohort, an average of about 250,000 unique TCR beta nucleotide sequences per donor were sequenced, and roughly 20% of those sequences were non-productive. Paper-wide results and their limitations: In a later analysis, HLA-associated TCR beta chains were found to be more clonally expanded and to have lower generation probabilities than equally common non-associated chains. A later analysis reported that several top co-occurrence clusters appeared linked to parvovirus B19, influenza, CMV and Epstein-Barr virus. Because HLA typing was missing for some donors at each locus, association tests included only the typed subset. The study listed 164 TCR beta chains as associated with cytomegalovirus. In a later genetic analysis, fewer N-insertions in productive TCRs were reported among donors in an Asian-associated ancestry cluster than the roughly 700-donor mean. The authors suggested that the approach could potentially be extended to other disease states and immunological phenotypes. The presence/absence analyses assumed that sequencing depth was roughly uniform across donors, and that assumption may not be true. A cluster of highly shared sequence variants was judged likely to be a technical artifact of the sequencing pipeline. Because counts were too low, seventeen rarely observed V segments, including chromosome 9 orphons, were excluded from the earlier analysis of 587 of the donors. For the cohort, immune exposure information was limited to CMV serostatus. In an earlier analysis of 500 to 650 of the donors, most TCR beta V segments appeared in productive rearrangements about 90% or about 30% of the time, broadly matching IMGT annotations. Correlated functional status among segregating V segments might be attributable to linkage disequilibrium, but an unknown experimental factor could not be ruled out. In a later analysis, most CMV-associated TCR beta chains were found to appear HLA-restricted, with HLA associations seemingly driven largely by CMV exposure. V-gene and J-gene trimming of TCR beta chains was associated with a missense DCLRE1C variant in a later genetic analysis, and the association was replicated in an independent cohort. A later analysis associated around 16,000 TCR beta sequences with specific HLA alleles at a false discovery rate of 0.05. While some public TCRs were present in many individuals, most TCR sequences turned up only very rarely across donors. In this cohort, only TCR beta chains were sequenced, and detectable features were limited by the absence of alpha or paired-chain data. In vitro tests confirmed that a few of the cytomegalovirus-associated TCR beta chains recognize cytomegalovirus antigens. A further reported finding was that TCR beta sequences accurately predicted the HLA-A and HLA-B alleles for most subjects in the first cohort. Strong co-occurrence of HLA alleles, especially DR and DQ, made assigning TCR associations to individual alleles difficult. In both the original and validation cohorts, the classifier was reported to diagnose cytomegalovirus status with high specificity and sensitivity. Because the 87-base-pair reads could not distinguish some IMGT-functional V segments, including TRBV6-2 and TRBV6-3, those segments were excluded. In a later analysis, TCR association rates were found to vary across HLA loci, with the most associated TCRs seen for DRB1 alleles and the fewest for HLA-C alleles.

The library was obtained by the immunoSEQ multiplex PCR assay. For the multiplex PCR, a mixture combining 60 forward primers for TCR Vbeta segments and 13 reverse primers for TCR Jbeta segments was used. The CDR3 region of rearranged TCR beta genes was amplified from genomic DNA by a multiplex PCR assay. The amplified TCR beta libraries were sequenced on the Illumina HiSeq System as 87-base-pair reads. Regarding the original processing steps: A later analysis tallied some 79 million unique TCR beta chains across the approximately 670 repertoires, and some 10 million of those chains were shared by two or more donors. Raw reads were error-corrected and collapsed into unique sequences by a nearest-neighbor algorithm in which closely related sequences were merged to remove PCR and sequencing errors. Alignment of CDR3 sequences to IMGT reference sequences was used to assign V, D and J gene segments. Each retained sequence needed at least a six-nucleotide match to both a V gene segment and a J gene segment. Rearrangements were called productive when the CDR3 lacked stop codons and stayed in frame with V and J; all others were non-productive. Following IMGT convention, CDR3 was defined as the stretch from the second conserved V-encoded cysteine to the conserved J-encoded phenylalanine. The earlier analysis of a few hundred of the donors excluded sequences that lacked an unambiguous match to a single V gene segment. In an earlier analysis of 587 of the donors, V segments were called functional above 56.7% productive rearrangements and were called segregating when the between-donor standard deviation exceeded 5%. A statistical classification framework was built to diagnose cytomegalovirus status from the catalog of TCR beta chain sequences. In a later analysis, V and J genes were assigned by comparing TCR nucleotide sequences against IMGT/GENE-DB human TR gene sequences. A later analysis assigned CDR3 sequences and most-parsimonious VDJ recombination scenarios with the TCRdist pipeline. In a later analysis, every TCR beta chain was defined by the combination of its CDR3 amino acid sequence and its V-gene family, and reads without a unique V-gene family were dropped. In a later analysis, fewer than 600 highly shared, low-generation-probability nucleotide sequences were removed to address suspected cross-contamination and a sequencing artifact. In a later analysis, a clonal expansion index for each public chain was calculated from normalized within-repertoire ranks of inferred template counts. A later analysis computed generation probabilities with a VDJ recombination model fitted to out-of-frame rearrangements, and checked the results against IGoR. In a later analysis, TCR-TCR, TCR-HLA and TCR-CMV co-occurrence was scored with hypergeometric tests, and a repertoire-size bias correction was applied to TCR pairs. To estimate false discovery rates, a later analysis permuted the HLA or CMV assignments 20 times. In a later analysis, co-occurring TCRs were grouped using DBSCAN, and TCRdist sequence similarity was added for clustering within HLA-allele-positive subsets. Repertoires with fewer than 30,000 or more than 120,000 public chains, plus five repertoires with anomalous nucleotide sharing, were excluded from co-occurrence clustering. The table was pulled from immuneACCESS by TCRdb, which kept in-frame rearrangements only. Such tables lose some clones; where checked, under half of the loss comes from unresolved V genes, and the rest has no known cause. V, J and clone size are taken as reported in that table, and D and trimming were inferred from the DNA itself. This sample lists tens of thousands of clones; 72% were detected once. Clones ranked in the top ten supply roughly 6.3% of the sample.

Reading the germline V gene gives CDR1 MGHRA and CDR2 YSYEKL. The CDR3 runs 12 residues from the cysteine to the phenylalanine. Only the CDR3 portion is preserved as DNA: 36 bases, with reading frame beginning at the first base. A distance of 8 bases separates the germline ends of V and J, which lose 4 bases and 7 bases respectively. About this clone: Its antigen remains undetermined. No much larger clone exists at a distance of one base, and base qualities are not known.

The cohort consisted of hundreds of healthy bone marrow donors. All cohort members were sampled while nominally healthy, although unrecorded immune exposures were likely present. The donor tested CMV seronegative, placing the donor among the 350 or so seronegative members of the cohort. A peripheral blood sample was collected from each donor, and TCR beta sequencing was performed on peripheral blood mononuclear cells. The Qiagen DNeasy Blood Extraction Kit was used to extract genomic DNA from the blood cell samples. The chain employs TRBV4-1 and TRBJ2-1; the D gene identity is not certain. The sequenced sample consisted of PBMCs. The clonotype comes from a man aged 25 to 40 in good health and CMV-seronegative. The CDR3 loop reads CASSPNGNEQFF. The nucleotide sequence is TGCGCCAGCAGCCCAAACGGTAATGAGCAGTTCTTC.